These 18 T cell receptor beta chains came from one sample sequenced in a study of Ad26.COV2.S vaccination and SARS-CoV-2 variants. Some clones are missing from TCRdb's copy, which holds only in-frame ones; the method was immunoSEQ multiplex PCR. The sample shows 350,000 to 500,000 clones, approximately 92% of them seen only once. Treatment here: some 19 received Ad26.COV2.S at low or high dose, single or two shots; 5 received placebo; per-sample allocation not given. At day 63 after the first vaccine or placebo injection, samples were drawn. Sample: peripheral blood, taken in a trial of Ad26.COV2.S vaccine versus placebo. Receptor source: a person between 18 and 59 years old who received the Ad26.COV2.S COVID-19 vaccine or a placebo.

The count of this clone is one. The rearrangement uses TRBV27 and TRBJ2-2; no firm D call. The CDR3 is 15 residues long. Trimming removed 5 bases from V and 3 bases from J, with 13 bases in between. Germline V lookup: CDR1 MNHEY, CDR2 SMNVEV (reference sequence). CDR3 amino acids: CASSPPDLYTGELFF. In nucleotides, the CDR3 is TGTGCCAGCAGTCCCCCCGACCTGTACACCGGGGAGCTGTTTTTT.

CDR3 in amino acids: CASSLLMRIEAFF. CDR3 DNA: TGTGCCAGCAGCTTATTAATGAGGATTGAAGCTTTCTTT. The rearrangement uses TRBV7-2 and TRBJ1-1; D unresolved. V was clipped by 2 bases and J by 7 bases, with 11 bases between them. The germline V gene encodes CDR1 SGHTA and CDR2 FQGNSA. The CDR3 runs to 13 residues.

The J gene is TRBJ2-3, the V gene TRBV30; D ambiguous. CDR3 size: 12 residues. The V end was cut by 2 bases, the J end by 3 bases, with 6 bases between. Germline loops: CDR1 GTSNPN, CDR2 SVGIG (reference sequence). CDR3 sequence (DNA): TGTGCCTGGAGTCCCGGGACAGATACGCAGTATTTT. Translated, it gives CAWSPGTDTQYF.

The rearrangement uses TRBV7-9 and TRBJ1-3; D perhaps matches TRBD1 (5 bases). This CDR3 has 16 amino acids. V was trimmed by 2 bases and J by 2 bases, leaving 13 bases between them. The germline V gene encodes CDR1 SEHNR and CDR2 FQNEAQ (reference sequence). Written as DNA, the CDR3 is TGTGCCAGCAGCTTAACTGAAATAGGGGCTGGAAACACCATATATTTT. This sequence encodes CASSLTEIGAGNTIYF. The variable domain in full, completed from reference TRBV7-9 and TRBJ1-3, reads DTGVSQNPRHKITKRGQNVTFRCDPISEHNRLYWYRQTLGQGPEFLTYFQNEAQLEKSRLLSDRFSAERPKGSFSTLEIQRTEQGDSAMYLCASSLTEIGAGNTIYFGEGSWLTVV.

CDR3 sequence (DNA): TGCGCCAGCAGCTTGGCTTTAGGGGGTGGTAATTCACCCCTCCACTTT. As protein: CASSLALGGGNSPLHF. The chain recombines TRBV5-1 with TRBJ1-6; possible D gene TRBD1, 6 bases. Germline CDR1 reads SGHRS; CDR2 reads YFSETQ. Between the trimmed V and J ends, which lost 0 bases and 6 bases, there was a span of 13 bases. The CDR3 contains 16 residues.

This rearrangement joins TRBV5-5 to TRBJ2-5, with 7 positions matching TRBD1. The length of the CDR3 is 15 residues. V lost 0 bases to trimming and J lost 1 base; unmatched junction nucleotides: 3. CDR1 is SGHKS and CDR2 is YYEKEE in the germline V gene (reference sequence). CDR3 DNA: TGTGCCAGCAGCTTGGCGGGACAGCGCCAAGAGACCCAGTACTTC. This translates into CASSLAGQRQETQYF.

This clone appeared once. The V call is TRBV25-1, the J call TRBJ2-3; 12 nucleotides align to TRBD2. Germline V lookup: CDR1 MGHDK, CDR2 SYGVNS. This CDR3 region has 16 residues. After removal of 4 bases from V and 2 bases from J, the junction contained 4 bases not matched to a gene. Here the CDR3 DNA reads TGTGCCAGCAGTGGTCGACTAGCGGGAGTCACAGATACGCAGTATTTT. The encoded protein is CASSGRLAGVTDTQYF.

The chain couples TRBV30 to TRBJ2-1, with 15 nucleotides matching TRBD2. Trimming at V came to 4 bases and at J to 3 bases, leaving 7 bases not matched to a gene. Germline lookup yields CDR1 GTSNPN and CDR2 SVGIG (reference sequence). CDR3 length: 17 amino acids. The CDR3 is CAWISGLAGGYYNEQFF. The CDR3 region has the DNA TGTGCCTGGATCTCGGGACTAGCGGGAGGCTACTACAATGAGCAGTTCTTC. The whole variable domain, filled in from reference TRBV30 and TRBJ2-1, reads SQTIHQWPATLVQPVGSPLSLECTVEGTSNPNLYWYRQAAGRGLQLLFYSVGIGQISSEVPQNLSASRPQDRQFILSSKKLLLSDSGFYLCAWISGLAGGYYNEQFFGPGTRLTVL.

The chain is built from TRBV7-2 and TRBJ2-5; 7 nucleotides align to TRBD2. Germline assignment: CDR1 SGHTA and CDR2 FQGNSA. V gave up 3 bases and J gave up 2 bases; unmatched junction bases: 6. This CDR3 spans 15 amino acids. The CDR3 DNA follows: TGTGCCAGCAGCTTCGGGAGCGGGATTCAAGAGACCCAGTACTTC. Translation gives CASSFGSGIQETQYF.

Details on this clone: Other DNA sequences in this specimen translate into the identical CDR3. The CDR3: CASSPPRSTGELFF. DNA of the CDR3: TGTGCCAGCTCACCACCTAGGAGCACCGGGGAGCTGTTTTTT. The chain is built from TRBV18 and TRBJ2-2, with D unclear. The germline V and J ends were trimmed by 0 bases and 4 bases, with 6 bases remaining between them. Germline V gene lookup returns CDR1 KGHSH and CDR2 LQKENI. This CDR3 comprises 14 residues.

V and J are TRBV28 and TRBJ2-7; 9 bases are shared with TRBD2. This CDR3 has 13 amino acids. V lost 9 bases to trimming and J lost 0 bases; unmatched junction nucleotides: 3. Germline CDR1 and CDR2: MDHEN and SYDVKM. DNA of the CDR3: TGTGCCAGTTTGACTAGCGGCTCCTACGAGCAGTACTTC. Residues: CASLTSGSYEQYF.

This clone has just a few counts. The J gene is TRBJ2-7, the V gene TRBV10-1, with 7 positions matching TRBD2. With 4 bases clipped from V and 6 bases from J, the junction kept 9 bases outside the gene matches. Germline V gives CDR1 WNHNN, CDR2 SYGVQD (reference sequence). The CDR3 spans 14 residues. The CDR3 here is CASSATRELGEQYF. The CDR3 DNA sequence: TGCGCCAGCAGTGCAACGCGGGAGTTAGGCGAGCAGTACTTC.

In this sample, this clone turned up once. The V call is TRBV9, the J call TRBJ2-7, with D perhaps TRBD2 (5 bases). This CDR3 region has 14 residues. The germline V gene has CDR1 SGDLS and CDR2 YYNGEE. V was pared by 4 bases and J by 4 bases, with 15 bases between. The CDR3 DNA reads TGTGCCAGCAGCCCTCGACTATATTCTTACGAGCAGTACTTC. Translating gives CASSPRLYSYEQYF.

The chain combines TRBV18 with TRBJ2-3; D gene ambiguous. This CDR3 is 15 amino acids long. Trimming removed 3 bases at V and 2 bases at J, with 12 bases between. Germline CDR1 KGHSH, CDR2 LQKENI. DNA for the CDR3: TGTGCCAGCTCACCCCGGGCTGTATCCACAGATACGCAGTATTTT. This translates into CASSPRAVSTDTQYF.

The chain's CDR3 is CASSIDILTLDTQYF. The CDR3 nucleotides are TGTGCCAGTAGTATAGATATCCTAACGTTGGATACGCAGTATTTT. The V gene is TRBV19, the J gene TRBJ2-3; D remains unclear. Germline CDR1 and CDR2: LNHDA and SQIVND (reference sequence). Between the trimmed V and J ends, which lost 0 bases and 6 bases, there was a span of 13 bases. CDR3 length: 15 amino acids.

The chain uses TRBV5-8 and TRBJ2-1; 9 bases are shared with TRBD1. Per the germline V gene, CDR1 is SGHTS and CDR2 is YDEGEE. V shed 3 bases, J shed 0 bases, and the junction held 10 bases outside the gene matches. The CDR3 sequence is 18 residues long. The CDR3 DNA follows: TGTGCCAGCAGCTACTCCGGGACAGGGAGGAGCTCCTACAATGAGCAGTTCTTC. Its protein is CASSYSGTGRSSYNEQFF.

The J gene is TRBJ1-6, the V gene TRBV6-5; TRBD1 aligns across 7 bases. Germline trimming cut 8 bases from V and 7 bases from J; bases unmatched to any gene: 8. This CDR3 comprises 14 residues. From germline, CDR1 is MNHEY and CDR2 SVGAGI. The CDR3 here is CASLGQANNSPLHF. The CDR3 coding sequence is TGTGCCAGCCTCGGACAGGCCAACAATTCACCCCTCCACTTT.

Comment on this clone: One end of the junction varies from germline; a read error may be responsible. V usage is TRBV7-9 and J usage is TRBJ1-4; no reliable D call. The CDR3 is 12 residues long. In germline, CDR1 is SEHNR, CDR2 FQNEAQ (reference sequence). The CDR3 nucleotides read TGTGCCAGCAGCTCCGAACCAAACTCGGCTGTTTTT. Its translation is CASSSEPNSAVF.